The count of the clone carrying this T cell receptor beta chain is one. This sample is drawn from a study of OX40 agonist ivuxolimab in advanced cancers. The CDR3 contains 14 residues. The germline CDR1 and CDR2 sequences are SGHDT and YYEEEE. V lost 7 bases, J lost 6 bases, and 19 bases lay in between. Clones were read by immunoSEQ multiplex PCR, and TCRdb kept only the in-frame ones, dropping some. The sample has about 17,000 clones, roughly 78% seen once. The chain recombines TRBV5-6 with TRBJ1-1, with D perhaps matching TRBD1 (5 bases). This clonotype originated in an adult with an advanced solid tumor such as melanoma, head and neck, liver or kidney cancer. Sequencing was performed on CD4+ or CD8+ T cells sorted from blood, taken in a trial of the OX40 agonist ivuxolimab. CDR3: CASSDWGAVAEAFF. As DNA, the CDR3 is TGTGCCAGCTCCGACTGGGGCGCAGTAGCTGAAGCTTTCTTT.